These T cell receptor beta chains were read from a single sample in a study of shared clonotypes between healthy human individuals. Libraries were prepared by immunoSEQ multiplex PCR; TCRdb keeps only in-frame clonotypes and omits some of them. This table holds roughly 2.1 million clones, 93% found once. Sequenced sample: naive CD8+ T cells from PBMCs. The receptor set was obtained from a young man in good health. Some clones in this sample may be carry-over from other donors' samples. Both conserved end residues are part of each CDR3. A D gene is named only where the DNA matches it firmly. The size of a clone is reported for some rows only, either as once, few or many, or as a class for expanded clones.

CAINDPASNYGYTF | TGTGCCATCAACGACCCAGCTTCTAACTATGGCTACACCTTC | NA | TRBJ1-2 | TRBV10-3 | NA
CASSAGLASKNEQYF | TGTGCCAGCAGCGCGGGACTAGCGTCGAAGAACGAGCAGTACTTC | once | TRBJ2-7 | TRBV28 | TRBD2
CASSLGDPGYNEQFF | TGTGCCAGCAGCTTGGGGGACCCGGGGTACAATGAGCAGTTCTTC | NA | TRBJ2-1 | TRBV7-9 | NA
CAWSPGTGGDEQYF | TGTGCCTGGAGTCCCGGGACAGGGGGCGACGAGCAGTACTTC | NA | TRBJ2-7 | TRBV30 | TRBD1
CASSQRTANTEAFF | TGCGCCAGCAGCCAACGGACAGCTAACACTGAAGCTTTCTTT | once | TRBJ1-1 | TRBV4-1 | NA
CASAATSSGYSGNTIYF | TGTGCCAGCGCAGCGACATCGTCCGGATACTCTGGAAACACCATATATTTT | NA | TRBJ1-3 | TRBV5-6 | NA
CASSFSAGGYEQYF | TGTGCCAGCAGTTTTTCGGCAGGCGGCTACGAGCAGTACTTC | NA | TRBJ2-7 | TRBV27 | NA
CASSYSGESTDTQYF | TGTGCCAGCAGTTACTCGGGGGAGAGCACAGATACGCAGTATTTT | NA | TRBJ2-3 | TRBV6-5 | NA
CASSHSSGTNAYEQYF | TGTGCCAGCAGTCACTCGTCCGGGACAAACGCCTACGAGCAGTACTTC | NA | TRBJ2-7 | TRBV28 | NA
CASTPRFWAGDTGELFF | TGTGCCAGCACCCCTCGGTTTTGGGCAGGGGACACCGGGGAGCTGTTTTTT | NA | TRBJ2-2 | TRBV27 | NA
CASSGDLALAPFF | TGTGCCAGCAGCGGTGACTTGGCCCTAGCCCCGTTCTTC | NA | TRBJ2-1 | TRBV7-9 | NA
CASSFGTTTTGELFF | TGTGCCAGCAGCTTCGGGACAACTACCACCGGGGAGCTGTTTTTT | NA | TRBJ2-2 | TRBV5-8 | NA
CASSPGQGAVQNTEAFF | TGCGCCAGCAGCCCCGGACAGGGGGCTGTACAAAACACTGAAGCTTTCTTT | NA | TRBJ1-1 | TRBV5-1 | TRBD1
CASSQDPGLSYEQYF | TGCGCCAGCAGCCAAGATCCGGGACTTAGCTACGAGCAGTACTTC | NA | TRBJ2-7 | TRBV4-1 | NA
CASSFAATYEQYF | TGTGCCAGCAGTTTTGCTGCCACCTACGAGCAGTACTTC | NA | TRBJ2-7 | TRBV27 | NA
CASSADSGRPYNEQFF | TGTGCCAGCAGCGCCGATAGCGGGAGACCTTACAATGAGCAGTTCTTC | NA | TRBJ2-1 | TRBV9 | TRBD2
CASSSQDYSTDTQYF | TGTGCCAGCAGCTCTCAGGACTACAGCACAGATACGCAGTATTTT | NA | TRBJ2-3 | TRBV7-3 | NA
CASSPGSPFSDTQYF | TGCGCCAGCAGCCCAGGGTCTCCTTTTAGTGATACGCAGTATTTT | NA | TRBJ2-3 | TRBV4-1 | NA
CASSGDRGETQYF | TGCGCCAGCAGCGGGGACCGGGGAGAGACCCAGTACTTC | NA | TRBJ2-5 | TRBV5-1 | NA
CASSSGKGARGEQYF | TGTGCCAGCAGCTCTGGGAAGGGGGCCCGGGGCGAGCAGTACTTC | NA | TRBJ2-7 | TRBV7-9 | TRBD1
CASSQDRARVSEQYF | TGTGCCAGCAGCCAAGACAGAGCCAGGGTGAGCGAGCAGTACTTC | NA | TRBJ2-7 | TRBV4-2 | NA
CASSLTGPTDTQYF | TGTGCCAGCAGTTTAACAGGGCCCACAGATACGCAGTATTTT | NA | TRBJ2-3 | TRBV28 | NA
CAIQLGGVYEQYF | TGTGCCATCCAACTCGGGGGCGTCTACGAGCAGTACTTC | NA | TRBJ2-7 | TRBV7-9 | NA
CASSGQPGWDTGELFF | TGTGCCAGTAGCGGACAGCCTGGGTGGGACACCGGGGAGCTGTTTTTT | NA | TRBJ2-2 | TRBV19 | NA
CASSSEGPRVNEKLFF | TGTGCCAGCAGCTCCGAGGGCCCCAGGGTAAATGAAAAACTGTTTTTT | NA | TRBJ1-4 | TRBV11-2 | NA
CASSETGGYEQYF | TGTGCCAGCAGCGAGACAGGGGGCTACGAGCAGTACTTC | NA | TRBJ2-7 | TRBV7-3 | TRBD1